Each of the 3 T cell receptor beta chains below was sequenced from the same sample in a study of cytomegalovirus exposure and HLA in healthy donors. This PCR relied on a set of 60 Vbeta primers and 13 Jbeta primers. Profiled with immunoSEQ multiplex PCR; TCRdb holds only in-frame clones, not every one. The sample shows around 110,000 clones, approximately 81% of them seen only once. The sequenced sample was PBMCs. The source of these receptors is a woman in her twenties or thirties in good health and CMV-seronegative.

The chain joins TRBV6-1 to TRBJ1-1; no reliable D call. With 2 bases removed from V and 6 bases from J, the gap between germline ends came to 13 bases. The germline gives CDR1 MNHNS, CDR2 SASEGT. The CDR3 length is 14 residues. This chain's CDR3 is CASSEPGWFSEAFF. CDR3 sequence (DNA): TGTGCCAGCAGTGAACCGGGATGGTTCTCTGAAGCTTTCTTT.

The chain couples TRBV10-1 to TRBJ2-3; D is unresolved. CDR1 is WNHNN, CDR2 SYGVQD, per germline (reference sequence). There are 16 residues in the CDR3. The V end was cut by 3 bases, the J end by 6 bases, with 19 bases between. This CDR3 is CASSERSRSPKDTQYF. CDR3 nucleotide sequence: TGCGCCAGCAGTGAAAGAAGCAGGTCCCCTAAGGATACGCAGTATTTT.

This chain uses TRBV4-3 with TRBJ2-5, with 11 bases fitting TRBD2. The V gene's germline CDR1 is LGHNA and CDR2 YSLEER. V shed 1 base, J shed 2 bases, and the junction held 3 bases outside the gene matches. The CDR3 contains 16 residues. CDR3 sequence: CASSQASGRFQETQYF. Written as DNA, the CDR3 is TGCGCCAGCAGCCAAGCTAGCGGGAGGTTTCAAGAGACCCAGTACTTC.